The next 21 T cell receptor beta chains were all read from a single sample in a study of T cell responses to AZD1222 COVID-19 vaccine. Libraries were prepared by immunoSEQ multiplex PCR; TCRdb keeps only in-frame clonotypes and omits some of them. The sample lists about 110,000 clones, roughly 90% occurring once. Sequencing used peripheral blood, obtained on day 0 of AZD1222 vaccination. Receptors were obtained from an adult in good health.

This sequence joins TRBV5-1 and TRBJ2-2; TRBD2 is a possible D gene (6 bases). The CDR3 is made up of 14 amino acids. V was pared by 5 bases and J by 0 bases, with 8 bases between. The germline gives CDR1 SGHRS, CDR2 YFSETQ. CDR3 protein: CASRGGTNTGELFF. The DNA for the CDR3 is TGCGCCAGCAGGGGCGGGACGAACACCGGGGAGCTGTTTTTT.

The chain joins TRBV7-6 to TRBJ2-5; D not certain. V dropped 4 bases and J dropped 4 bases, with 16 bases sitting between them. There are 15 residues in the CDR3. Germline CDR1 is SGHVS and CDR2 is FNYEAQ. Here the CDR3 reads CASSSASGSGETQYF. In DNA form, the CDR3 reads TGTGCCAGCAGCTCCGCTTCAGGCTCGGGAGAGACCCAGTACTTC.

The chain links TRBV13 to TRBJ1-1; 11 positions agree with TRBD1. Germline loops: CDR1 PRHDT, CDR2 FYEKMQ (reference sequence). Losses at the gene ends were 4 bases for V and 4 bases for J; bases not matched to a gene: 5. This CDR3 region has 15 residues. The CDR3 loop reads CASSSTGTGGTEAFF. As DNA, the CDR3 is TGTGCCAGCAGCTCTACAGGGACAGGGGGCACTGAAGCTTTCTTT. The full variable domain, its missing parts supplied by reference TRBV13 and TRBJ1-1, is AAGVIQSPRHLIKEKRETATLKCYPIPRHDTVYWYQQGPGQDPQFLISFYEKMQSDKGSIPDRFSAQQFSDYHSELNMSSLELGDSALYFCASSSTGTGGTEAFFGQGTRLTVV.

The chain uses TRBV11-2 and TRBJ2-3, with 8 nucleotides matching TRBD2. CDR3 size: 16 residues. CDR1 and CDR2 from the germline V gene are SGHAT and FQNNGV. Trimming removed 7 bases from V and 2 bases from J; junction bases left unmatched: 11. CDR3: CASIARGGTYTDTQYF. The CDR3 DNA reads TGTGCCAGCATCGCTCGGGGGGGGACTTACACAGATACGCAGTATTTT. The entire variable domain, with the rest obtained from reference TRBV11-2 and TRBJ2-3, is as follows: EAGVAQSPRYKIIEKRQSVAFWCNPISGHATLYWYQQILGQGPKLLIQFQNNGVVDDSQLPKDRFSAERLKGVDSTLKIQPAKLEDSAVYLCASIARGGTYTDTQYFGPGTRLTVL.

The V call is TRBV2, the J call TRBJ2-7, with a weak D call TRBD1 (6 bases). CDR1 is SNHLY and CDR2 is FYNNEI in the germline V gene. CDR3 length equals 12 residues. V lost 9 bases and J 0 bases, leaving 9 bases between the germline ends. The CDR3 loop reads CASNRDSYEQYF. Written as DNA, the CDR3 is TGTGCCAGTAACAGGGACTCCTACGAGCAGTACTTC.

V usage is TRBV21-1 and J usage is TRBJ1-1. TRBV21-1 is deemed a pseudogene. The CDR3 is 12 residues long. The DNA of the CDR3 is TGTGCCAGCAGCAAGGGGGTGACTGAAGCTTTCTTT. Protein sequence: CASSKGVTEAFF.

The chain employs TRBV28 and TRBJ1-1; D is perhaps TRBD1 (6 bases). The V end lost 5 bases, the J end lost 5 bases, and 12 bases lay between the germline ends. Germline values: CDR1 MDHEN, CDR2 SYDVKM. The CDR3 loop spans 13 amino acids. DNA for the CDR3: TGTGCCAGCAGTCCCCCCAGGGGAACTGAAGCTTTCTTT. Protein: CASSPPRGTEAFF.

V is TRBV5-6 and J is TRBJ1-1; no firm D call. CDR3 length equals 14 residues. Per germline, CDR1 SGHDT and CDR2 YYEEEE. V was shortened by 1 base and J by 2 bases, with 9 bases between the two germline ends. This CDR3 reads CASSLMRSNTEAFF. CDR3 bases: TGTGCCAGCAGCTTGATGAGATCAAACACTGAAGCTTTCTTT.

The V and J genes are TRBV29-1 and TRBJ2-7; unclear D gene. This CDR3 spans 13 amino acids. CDR1 and CDR2 from the germline V gene are SQVTM and ANQGSEA. Trimming removed 4 bases at V and 0 bases at J, with 10 bases between. The CDR3 DNA follows: TGCAGCGTTGGGGGTACCTCCTCCTACGAGCAGTACTTC. Protein product: CSVGGTSSYEQYF.

This chain joins TRBV15 and TRBJ2-2, with 13 bases lining up with TRBD2. This CDR3 has 17 residues. After removal of 4 bases from V and 1 base from J, the junction contained 3 bases not matched to a gene. Germline V gene sequence: CDR1 LNHNV, CDR2 YYDKDF (reference sequence). CDR3 coding DNA: TGTGCCACCAGCAAGGGACTAGCGGGGCTGAACACCGGGGAGCTGTTTTTT. Encoded protein: CATSKGLAGLNTGELFF.

This chain connects TRBV28 to TRBJ1-2, with D perhaps TRBD1 (5 bases). This CDR3 comprises 14 residues. Germline CDR1 MDHEN, CDR2 SYDVKM. V lost 2 bases, J lost 10 bases, and 17 bases lay in between. The CDR3 DNA reads TGTGCCAGCAGTTTACAGGGCACCCTTTTAGTCTACACCTTC. Its protein product is CASSLQGTLLVYTF.

The chain employs TRBV2 and TRBJ1-1; D might be TRBD1 (6 bases). Looked up from germline, CDR1 is SNHLY and CDR2 is FYNNEI. This CDR3 has 14 amino acids. V was pared by 1 base and J by 5 bases, with 11 bases between. The DNA for the CDR3 is TGTGCCAGCAGTGAAGTGGTCGGGACAACTGAAGCTTTCTTT. Translation gives CASSEVVGTTEAFF.

The chain recombines TRBV5-1 with TRBJ2-3; TRBD1 agrees at 7 bases. The CDR3 loop spans 15 amino acids. V was pared by 3 bases and J by 5 bases, with 9 bases of the junction left unmatched. CDR1 and CDR2 (germline): SGHRS, YFSETQ. The CDR3 DNA sequence: TGCGCCAGCAGCTGGCTGACAGGGTCCGTAGATACGCAGTATTTT. Its translation is CASSWLTGSVDTQYF.

This clone occurred a few times. V and J are TRBV27 and TRBJ2-7, with D unclear. The V gene lost 3 bases and the J gene lost 0 bases, with 9 bases spanning the gap. CDR3 size: 14 residues. Germline V gene data show CDR1 as MNHEY and CDR2 as SMNVEV (reference sequence). CDR3: CASSFKPSSYEQYF. The CDR3 region has the DNA TGTGCCAGCAGTTTTAAGCCGAGCTCCTACGAGCAGTACTTC.

This rearrangement joins TRBV11-3 to TRBJ2-2; TRBD2 is a possible D gene (5 bases). Trimming shortened V by 0 bases and J by 0 bases, and 11 bases separated the two germline ends. In germline, CDR1 is SGHNT, CDR2 YENEEA. This CDR3 is 17 amino acids long. The CDR3 DNA reads as TGTGCCAGCAGCTTAGAAAGAGCGGCTCCGAACACCGGGGAGCTGTTTTTT. As protein: CASSLERAAPNTGELFF. The full variable domain, with the rest looked up from reference TRBV11-3 and TRBJ2-2, is EAGVVQSPRYKIIEKKQPVAFWCNPISGHNTLYWYLQNLGQGPELLIRYENEEAVDDSQLPKDRFSAERLKGVDSTLKIQPAELGDSAVYLCASSLERAAPNTGELFFGEGSRLTVL.

The chain employs TRBV6-1 and TRBJ1-5; D remains unclear. The V end was cut by 1 base, the J end by 10 bases, with 14 bases between. CDR3 size: 14 residues. Germline CDR1 is MNHNS and CDR2 is SASEGT. Here the CDR3 reads CASSEEAYLPPQHF. For the CDR3, the DNA is TGTGCCAGCAGTGAAGAAGCTTATCTGCCCCCCCAGCATTTT.

This clone was detected once. V and J are TRBV18 and TRBJ1-1, with TRBD1 as a possible D gene (6 bases). Trimming left V 7 bases short and J 1 base short, with 10 bases between. The germline V gene encodes CDR1 KGHSH and CDR2 LQKENI. The CDR3 extends over 13 amino acids. The CDR3 nucleotides read TGTGCCAGCTTCCAGGGGCAGAACACTGAAGCTTTCTTT. Protein product: CASFQGQNTEAFF.

This chain joins TRBV10-1 and TRBJ2-5; possible D gene TRBD2, 5 bases. From germline, CDR1 is WNHNN and CDR2 SYGVQD (reference sequence). V lost 3 bases, J lost 4 bases, and 9 bases lay in between. The CDR3 spans 13 residues. This chain's CDR3 is CASSDDYLETQYF. DNA of the CDR3: TGCGCCAGCAGTGACGACTATCTAGAGACCCAGTACTTC.

This rearrangement joins TRBV6-1 to TRBJ1-6; TRBD1 might be the D (5 bases). From germline, CDR1 is MNHNS and CDR2 SASEGT. The CDR3 is made up of 15 amino acids. The V end was cut by 1 base, the J end by 10 bases, with 14 bases between. The CDR3 nucleotides are TGTGCCAGCAGTGAAGACGTGGGGCTGACCTCACCCCTCCACTTT. Translating gives CASSEDVGLTSPLHF.

The rearrangement uses TRBV20-1 and TRBJ2-7; no firm D call. CDR1 and CDR2 (germline): DFQATT, SNEGSKA (reference sequence). This CDR3 is built from 12 residues. V gave up 3 bases and J gave up 1 base, with 7 bases separating them. In nucleotides, the CDR3 is TGCAGTGCTAGTGGGGAATCCTACGAGCAGTACTTC. This sequence encodes CSASGESYEQYF.

The rearrangement joins TRBV12-3 or TRBV12-4 to TRBJ1-2, with D unclear. The CDR3 totals 13 residues. The V and J ends lost 1 base and 5 bases respectively, with 8 bases between them. The CDR3 spells CASSLDSKYGYTF. The DNA for the CDR3 is TGTGCCAGCAGTTTAGATTCGAAGTATGGCTACACCTTC.